The present entry profiles one T cell receptor beta chain with its context. This clonotype was seen only a few times. The antigen it binds to is not known. The sample holds no much larger clone one base away, and base qualities are not on file. The CDR3 holds 15 amino acids from the cysteine to the phenylalanine. The read is trimmed to its CDR3 DNA, 45 bases read in frame from base 1. The germline V and J ends show losses of 4 bases and 1 base respectively, and no gene match explains 2 bases of the junction. CDR1 and CDR2 are read off the germline V gene as MNHGY and SVAAGI. TCR beta CDR3 regions were amplified from RNA transcripts. The first round of RT-PCR for the TCR CDR3 was performed with the HTBI primer set and the Qiagen OneStep RT-PCR kit. The libraries were constructed in a second round of multiplex PCR and then size-selected and purified. Paired-end sequencing of the libraries was performed with 100 bp reads on an Illumina HiSeq2000. Regarding the original processing steps: SOAPnuke was used to process the raw data, throwing out any read that contained adapters or uncalled bases, had a mean Phred below 15, or lacked an exact constant-primer or identifier match. High-quality paired reads were merged with COPE v1.2.5, and unique nucleotide sequences were defined as clonotypes. MiTCR v1.1 was used to align the clonotypes against IMGT TRBV, TRBD and TRBJ reference segments. The analysis included only V-J combinations with a frequency above 0.0001, which together covered 99.2% of the repertoires. The TCS score was defined as the ratio of F50 (clonal expansion) to E x V (chaos), calculated using BLOSUM62-based TCRdist between CDR3 peptides within each V-J. Welch's t-statistics and random forest reduced just over 500 V-J features to about 12, which were used in a naive Bayes classifier (R e1071). TCRdb itself trimmed the public reads at Q25 with fastp, ran MiXCR and retained productive beta chains. Rows merge per CDR3 protein into single entries with the most common DNA and genes. Here the V and J calls rest on TCRdb's processing, not on the authors' analysis. Across this sample there are 300,000 to 500,000 distinct CDR3 sequences, with around 14% seen only once. The ten largest make up around a third of the sample.

A patient counted as having stable Graves' hyperthyroidism if no progression to ophthalmopathy occurred over 18 months of follow-up. Hyperthyroidism patients were newly diagnosed, had a disease duration of under 2 months, and were aged 18 to 65 years. Any patient with an uncontrolled infection, another autoimmune disease, pregnancy or lactation was excluded. Diagnoses were based on clinical symptoms, serum thyroxine and TRAb, thyroid ultrasound and orbital computed tomography. Ficoll-Paque density gradient centrifugation was used to isolate PBMCs from around 10 ml of fresh peripheral blood. Total RNA was extracted using Trizol reagent, and RNA quality was assessed on an Agilent 2100 Bioanalyzer. The data derive from a study of T cells in Graves' hyperthyroidism and ophthalmopathy (dated 2019 in TCRdb). In terms of the full investigation: Peripheral blood was collected at initial diagnosis, before any treatment. A discovery cohort of about a hundred patients, 43 with Graves' ophthalmopathy and 55 to 60 with stable Graves' hyperthyroidism, was used to find distinguishing TCR V-J signatures. Whether ophthalmopathy could be predicted prospectively was tested in an independent validation cohort made up of under 20 hyperthyroidism patients plus 17 patients who later progressed to ophthalmopathy. The approximately 90 discovery patients were divided at random into training and test sets in a 7:3 ratio. In several Graves' hyperthyroidism patients, the study also compared T-cell repertoires from thyroid tissue with T-cell repertoires from blood. Once sampling was done, hyperthyroidism patients were given methimazole at a starting dose of 30 mg daily, whereas ophthalmopathy patients were given high-dose intravenous methylprednisolone. The paper reports TCR Vbeta CDR3 sequencing of fewer than 150 peripheral blood samples: some 44 ophthalmopathy, under 85 hyperthyroidism and 17 progressor patients. General study outcomes and caveats: No statistical method was used to fix the sample size in advance, and group allocation was not hidden from the investigators. Ophthalmopathy was separated from stable hyperthyroidism by a 13 V-J signature model, with over 85% sensitivity and about 81% specificity obtained in cross-validation and 80%/75% obtained in testing. Most expanded thyroid clonotypes (frequency above 0.001) were also found in blood, which suggests that blood repertoires may mirror thyroid immune responses. In validation, the model predicted progression to ophthalmopathy a median of roughly 6.1 months before onset, with about 71% sensitivity and almost 75% specificity.

This clonotype originated in a woman in her 30s with Graves' hyperthyroidism. The chain is assembled from TRBV6-9 and TRBJ1-4; TRBD1 lines up with 8 middle nucleotides. The sample was blood. The DNA reads as follows: TGTGCCAGCAGTTTTGGACAGGGAACTAATGAAAAACTGTTTTTT. Its translation is CASSFGQGTNEKLFF.